One and the same sample provided the 14 T cell receptor beta chains below, sequenced in a study of blood T cell repertoires in COVID-19. Assay: immunoSEQ multiplex PCR; the TCRdb copy retains only in-frame clones and omits some. The sample has about 670,000 clones; approximately 90% are singletons. The sample consisted of peripheral blood. These receptor sequences come from a woman aged 18-29 years with acute or convalescent COVID-19.

This chain connects TRBV13 to TRBJ1-1; unclear D gene. Germline V gives CDR1 PRHDT, CDR2 FYEKMQ (reference sequence). Trimming removed 5 bases from V and 11 bases from J, with 15 bases in between. The CDR3 loop spans 12 amino acids. The CDR3 loop reads CASSPRARRAFF. The CDR3, as DNA: TGTGCCAGCAGCCCCCGGGCCCGGAGGGCTTTCTTT. Full variable domain (remainder filled in from reference TRBV13 and TRBJ1-1): AAGVIQSPRHLIKEKRETATLKCYPIPRHDTVYWYQQGPGQDPQFLISFYEKMQSDKGSIPDRFSAQQFSDYHSELNMSSLELGDSALYFCASSPRARRAFFGQGTRLTVV.

The V gene is TRBV5-5, the J gene TRBJ2-1; D possibly corresponds to TRBD2 (7 bases). This CDR3 is built from 16 residues. Trimming pared 1 base from V and 6 bases from J, leaving 17 bases between. Germline V CDR1 and CDR2: SGHKS, YYEKEE (reference sequence). The CDR3 here is CASSLQWGGEGNEQFF. The CDR3 nucleotides are TGTGCCAGCAGCTTGCAGTGGGGGGGCGAGGGCAATGAGCAGTTCTTC.

This clone was detected once. V is TRBV5-6 and J is TRBJ1-1; the D gene is possibly TRBD1 (5 bases). The CDR3 totals 14 residues. V dropped 2 bases and J dropped 3 bases, with 11 bases sitting between them. Germline V gene data show CDR1 as SGHDT and CDR2 as YYEEEE. The CDR3 sequence: CASSFGRVDTEAFF. The CDR3 DNA is TGTGCCAGCAGCTTCGGCAGGGTGGACACTGAAGCTTTCTTT.

The J gene is TRBJ2-2, the V gene TRBV24-1, with TRBD1 identical over 10 bases. Germline CDR1 KGHDR, CDR2 SFDVKD. J gave up 2 bases and V 7 bases, and 6 bases lay outside the gene matches. This CDR3 region has 16 residues. CDR3 bases: TGTGCCACCAGGACCGGGACAGGGGTTAACACCGGGGAGCTGTTTTTT. This gives the protein CATRTGTGVNTGELFF.

The V call is TRBV7-9, the J call TRBJ1-6; no clear D. CDR1 is SEHNR, CDR2 FQNEAQ, per germline (reference sequence). The CDR3 runs 13 residues. The V gene lost 1 base and the J gene lost 7 bases, with 5 bases spanning the gap. This CDR3 is CASSLVKNSPLHF. CDR3 in DNA: TGTGCCAGCAGCTTAGTCAAAAATTCACCCCTCCACTTT.

The V call is TRBV14, the J call TRBJ2-7, with 8 nucleotides matching TRBD2. Germline CDR1 SGHDN, CDR2 FVKESK. The CDR3 loop spans 17 amino acids. Trimming cost V 1 base and J 4 bases; bases outside gene matches: 12. The DNA of the CDR3 is TGTGCCAGCAGCCAAGCCCGGGAGGGGATGGAGTCATACGAGCAGTACTTC. It codes for CASSQAREGMESYEQYF.

DNA of the CDR3: TGTGCCAGCAGTGAATGGGGCAGCACCTACGAGCAGTACTTC. Protein product: CASSEWGSTYEQYF. The genes are TRBV25-1 and TRBJ2-7, with D possibly matching TRBD1 (5 bases). Germline CDR1 MGHDK, CDR2 SYGVNS. The length of the CDR3 is 14 residues. V lost 1 base, J lost 2 bases, and 9 bases lay in between.

This clone was recorded a few times. This chain connects TRBV5-1 to TRBJ1-4, with D maybe TRBD1 (6 bases). The CDR3 contains 15 residues. Trimming shortened V by 2 bases and J by 0 bases, and 8 bases separated the two germline ends. The V gene's germline CDR1 is SGHRS and CDR2 YFSETQ. In nucleotides, the CDR3 is TGCGCCAGCAGCTTACGACAGGCAACTAATGAAAAACTGTTTTTT. Residues: CASSLRQATNEKLFF.

The chain carries TRBV7-9 and TRBJ1-2; D gene unclear. Between the trimmed V and J ends, which lost 5 bases and 4 bases, there was a span of 8 bases. This CDR3 is 12 amino acids long. Germline loops: CDR1 SEHNR, CDR2 FQNEAQ (reference sequence). CDR3 loop: CASSAKVYGYTF. The CDR3, as DNA: TGTGCCAGCAGCGCGAAAGTCTATGGCTACACCTTC.

The chain recombines TRBV18 with TRBJ1-4; D is possibly TRBD1 (6 bases). From germline, CDR1 is KGHSH and CDR2 LQKENI. The CDR3 contains 15 residues. V dropped 4 bases and J dropped 7 bases, with 16 bases sitting between them. The CDR3 reads CASSRGQTLTEKLFF. CDR3 nucleotides: TGTGCCAGCTCACGTGGACAGACTTTGACTGAAAAACTGTTTTTT. The full variable domain, its missing parts supplied by reference TRBV18 and TRBJ1-4, is NAGVMQNPRHLVRRRGQEARLRCSPMKGHSHVYWYRQLPEEGLKFMVYLQKENIIDESGMPKERFSAEFPKEGPSILRIQQVVRGDSAAYFCASSRGQTLTEKLFFGSGTQLSVL.

The CDR3 region is CASSTGRDQPQHF. The CDR3 coding sequence is TGTGCCAGCAGCACAGGGCGTGATCAGCCCCAGCATTTT. The chain employs TRBV6-2 or TRBV6-3 and TRBJ1-5; a weak D match, TRBD1 (6 bases). CDR1 is MNHEY, CDR2 SVGEGT, per germline. The CDR3 length is 13 residues. V was clipped by 6 bases and J by 5 bases, with 11 bases between them.

The chain combines TRBV27 with TRBJ1-1; TRBD1 is a possible D gene (5 bases). The germline V gene has CDR1 MNHEY and CDR2 SMNVEV (reference sequence). V dropped 3 bases and J dropped 3 bases, with 11 bases sitting between them. The CDR3 loop spans 14 amino acids. In DNA, the CDR3 is TGTGCCAGCAGTTTCGGGGGGGATGACACTGAAGCTTTCTTT. It translates to CASSFGGDDTEAFF.

The V and J genes are TRBV7-7 and TRBJ2-1; 8 nucleotides match TRBD1. The CDR3 is 15 residues long. Germline V gene lookup returns CDR1 SSHAT and CDR2 FNYEAQ (reference sequence). V shed 5 bases and J 6 bases; nucleotides not matched to a gene: 9. CDR3 in amino acids: CASSTGTGNLNEQFF. CDR3 DNA: TGTGCCAGCAGCACCGGGACAGGCAACCTCAATGAGCAGTTCTTC. The entire variable domain, with the rest obtained from reference TRBV7-7 and TRBJ2-1, is as follows: GAGVSQSPRYKVTKRGQDVTLRCDPISSHATLYWYQQALGQGPEFLTYFNYEAQPDKSGLPSDRFSAERPEGSISTLTIQRTEQRDSAMYRCASSTGTGNLNEQFFGPGTRLTVL.

The rearrangement uses TRBV24-1 and TRBJ1-5, with TRBD1 as a possible D gene (6 bases). V gave up 5 bases and J gave up 1 base, with 8 bases separating them. The CDR3 totals 14 residues. Germline V gives CDR1 KGHDR, CDR2 SFDVKD. CDR3 nucleotides: TGTGCCACCAGTGCAGGGGCGAGCAATCAGCCCCAGCATTTT. Protein: CATSAGASNQPQHF.